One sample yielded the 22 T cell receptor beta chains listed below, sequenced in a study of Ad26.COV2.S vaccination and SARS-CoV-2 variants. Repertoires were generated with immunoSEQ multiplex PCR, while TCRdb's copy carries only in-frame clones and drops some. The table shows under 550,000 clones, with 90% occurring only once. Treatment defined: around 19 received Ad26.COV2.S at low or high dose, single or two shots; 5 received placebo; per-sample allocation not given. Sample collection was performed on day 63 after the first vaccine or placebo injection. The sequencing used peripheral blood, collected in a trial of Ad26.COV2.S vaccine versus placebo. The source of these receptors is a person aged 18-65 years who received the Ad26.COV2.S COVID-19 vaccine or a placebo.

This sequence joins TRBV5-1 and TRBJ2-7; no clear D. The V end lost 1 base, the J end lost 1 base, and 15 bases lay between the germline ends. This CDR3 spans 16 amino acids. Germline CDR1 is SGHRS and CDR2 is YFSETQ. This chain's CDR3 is CASSLKQGDSSYEQYF. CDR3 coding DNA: TGCGCCAGCAGCTTGAAGCAAGGCGATTCATCCTACGAGCAGTACTTC.

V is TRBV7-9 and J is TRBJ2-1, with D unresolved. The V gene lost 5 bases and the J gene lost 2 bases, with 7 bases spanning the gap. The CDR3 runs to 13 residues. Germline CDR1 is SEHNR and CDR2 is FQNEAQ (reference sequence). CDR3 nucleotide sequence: TGTGCCAGCAGCCACCCCGCCTACAATGAGCAGTTCTTC. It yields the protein CASSHPAYNEQFF.

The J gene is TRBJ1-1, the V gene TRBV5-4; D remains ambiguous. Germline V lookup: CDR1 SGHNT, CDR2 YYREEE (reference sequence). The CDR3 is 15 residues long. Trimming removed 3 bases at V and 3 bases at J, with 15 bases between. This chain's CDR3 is CASSSPTDGHTEAFF. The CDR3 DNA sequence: TGTGCCAGCAGCTCACCAACGGACGGCCACACTGAAGCTTTCTTT.

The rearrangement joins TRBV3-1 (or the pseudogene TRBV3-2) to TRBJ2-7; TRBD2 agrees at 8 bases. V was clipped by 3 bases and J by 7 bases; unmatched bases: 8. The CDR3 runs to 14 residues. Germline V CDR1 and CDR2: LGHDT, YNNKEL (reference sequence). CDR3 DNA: TGTGCCAGCAGCCATGTTAGCGGGAACGGGGAGCAGTACTTC. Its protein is CASSHVSGNGEQYF.

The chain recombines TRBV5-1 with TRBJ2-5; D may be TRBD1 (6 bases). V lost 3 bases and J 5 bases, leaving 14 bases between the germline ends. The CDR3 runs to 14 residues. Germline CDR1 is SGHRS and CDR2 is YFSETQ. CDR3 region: CASSSSGAGETQYF. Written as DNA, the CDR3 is TGCGCCAGCAGCTCCTCAGGGGCCGGGGAGACCCAGTACTTC.

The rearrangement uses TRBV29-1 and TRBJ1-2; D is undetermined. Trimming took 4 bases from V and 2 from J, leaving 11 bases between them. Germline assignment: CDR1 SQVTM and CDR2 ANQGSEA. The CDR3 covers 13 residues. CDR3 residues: CSVGLGWNYGYTF. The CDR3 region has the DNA TGCAGCGTTGGTCTGGGTTGGAACTATGGCTACACCTTC.

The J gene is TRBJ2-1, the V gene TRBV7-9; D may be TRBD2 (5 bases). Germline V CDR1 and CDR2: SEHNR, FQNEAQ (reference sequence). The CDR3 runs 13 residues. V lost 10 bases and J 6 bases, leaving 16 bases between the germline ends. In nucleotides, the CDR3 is TGTGCCAACGACTACCTCTCCGTCAATGAGCAGTTCTTC. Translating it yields CANDYLSVNEQFF. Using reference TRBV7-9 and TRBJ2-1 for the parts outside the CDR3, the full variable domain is DTGVSQNPRHKITKRGQNVTFRCDPISEHNRLYWYRQTLGQGPEFLTYFQNEAQLEKSRLLSDRFSAERPKGSFSTLEIQRTEQGDSAMYLCANDYLSVNEQFFGPGTRLTVL.

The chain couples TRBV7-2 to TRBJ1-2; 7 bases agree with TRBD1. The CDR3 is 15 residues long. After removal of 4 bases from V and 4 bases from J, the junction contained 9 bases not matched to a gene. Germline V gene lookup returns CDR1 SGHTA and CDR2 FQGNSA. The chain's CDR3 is CASSYRDSSRYGYTF. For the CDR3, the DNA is TGTGCCAGCAGCTATCGGGACAGCTCCCGCTATGGCTACACCTTC.

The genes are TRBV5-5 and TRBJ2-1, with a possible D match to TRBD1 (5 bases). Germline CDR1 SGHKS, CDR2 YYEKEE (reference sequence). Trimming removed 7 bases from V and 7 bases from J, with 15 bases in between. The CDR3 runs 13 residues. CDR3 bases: TGTGCCAGCTCCCCAAGGGGTATGAATGAGCAGTTCTTC. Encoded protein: CASSPRGMNEQFF.

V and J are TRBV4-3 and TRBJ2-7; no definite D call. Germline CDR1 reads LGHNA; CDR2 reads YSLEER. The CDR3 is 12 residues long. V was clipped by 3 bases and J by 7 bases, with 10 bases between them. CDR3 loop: CASSHLFGEQYF. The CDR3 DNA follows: TGCGCCAGCAGCCACCTGTTTGGGGAGCAGTACTTC.

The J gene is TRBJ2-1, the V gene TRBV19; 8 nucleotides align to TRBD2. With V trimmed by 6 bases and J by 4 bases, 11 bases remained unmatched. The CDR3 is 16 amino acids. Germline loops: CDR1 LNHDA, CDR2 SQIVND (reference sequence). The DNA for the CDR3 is TGTGCCAGTAGAATAAGCGGGAGCTTTGTTTACAATGAGCAGTTCTTC. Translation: CASRISGSFVYNEQFF.

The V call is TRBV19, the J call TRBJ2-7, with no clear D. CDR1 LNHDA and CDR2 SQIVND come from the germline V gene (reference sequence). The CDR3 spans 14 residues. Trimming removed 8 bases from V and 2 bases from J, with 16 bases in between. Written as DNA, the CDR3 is TGTGCCAGTCGCCGAGAACATTTTGCCTACGAGCAGTACTTC. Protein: CASRREHFAYEQYF.

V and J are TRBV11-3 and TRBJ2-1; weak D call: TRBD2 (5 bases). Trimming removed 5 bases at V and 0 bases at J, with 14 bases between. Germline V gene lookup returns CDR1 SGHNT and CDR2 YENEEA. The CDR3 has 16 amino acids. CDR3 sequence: CASSVTRGPSYNEQFF. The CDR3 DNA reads TGTGCCAGCAGCGTTACTAGAGGGCCCTCCTACAATGAGCAGTTCTTC.

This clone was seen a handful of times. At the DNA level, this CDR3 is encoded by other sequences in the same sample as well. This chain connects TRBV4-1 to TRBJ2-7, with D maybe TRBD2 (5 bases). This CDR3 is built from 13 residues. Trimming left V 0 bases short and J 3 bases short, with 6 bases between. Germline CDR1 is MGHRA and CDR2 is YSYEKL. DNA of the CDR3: TGCGCCAGCAGCCAAGATCGGGGCTACGAGCAGTACTTC. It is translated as CASSQDRGYEQYF.

CDR3 bases: TGTGCCAGTAGTAGGTGGTCTGTAACTGAAGCTTTCTTT. As protein: CASSRWSVTEAFF. The V and J genes are TRBV19 and TRBJ1-1; no clear D gene. Trimming shortened V by 4 bases and J by 5 bases, and 11 bases separated the two germline ends. Germline CDR1 and CDR2: LNHDA and SQIVND (reference sequence). The CDR3 contains 13 residues.

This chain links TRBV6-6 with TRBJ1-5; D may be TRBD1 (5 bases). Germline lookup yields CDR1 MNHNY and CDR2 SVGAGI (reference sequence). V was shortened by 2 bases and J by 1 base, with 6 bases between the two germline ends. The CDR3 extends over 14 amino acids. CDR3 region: CASSYGTSNQPQHF. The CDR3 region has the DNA TGTGCCAGCAGTTACGGGACCAGCAATCAGCCCCAGCATTTT.

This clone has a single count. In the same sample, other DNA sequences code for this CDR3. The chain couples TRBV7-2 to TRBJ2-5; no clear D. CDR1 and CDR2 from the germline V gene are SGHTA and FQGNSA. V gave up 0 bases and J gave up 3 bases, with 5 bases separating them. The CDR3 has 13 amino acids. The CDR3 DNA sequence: TGTGCCAGCAGCTTAGCTAGGGAAGAGACCCAGTACTTC. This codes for CASSLAREETQYF.

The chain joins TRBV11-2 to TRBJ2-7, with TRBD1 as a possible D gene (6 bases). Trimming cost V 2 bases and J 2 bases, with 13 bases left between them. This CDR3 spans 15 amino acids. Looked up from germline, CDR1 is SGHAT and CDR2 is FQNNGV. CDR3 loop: CASSLTLQGPYEQYF. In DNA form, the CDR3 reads TGTGCCAGCAGCTTAACCCTACAGGGTCCCTACGAGCAGTACTTC.

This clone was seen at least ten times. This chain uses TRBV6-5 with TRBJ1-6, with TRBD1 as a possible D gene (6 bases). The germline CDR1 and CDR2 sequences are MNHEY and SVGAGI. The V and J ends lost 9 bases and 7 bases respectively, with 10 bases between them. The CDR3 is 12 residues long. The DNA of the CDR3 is TGTGCCAGTCGGACAGCCAATTCACCCCTCCACTTT. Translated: CASRTANSPLHF.

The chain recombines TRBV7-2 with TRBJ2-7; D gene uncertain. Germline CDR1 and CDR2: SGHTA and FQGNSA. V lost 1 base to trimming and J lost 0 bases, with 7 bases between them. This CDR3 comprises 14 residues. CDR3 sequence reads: CASSLVVSSYEQYF. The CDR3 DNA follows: TGTGCCAGCAGCTTAGTAGTCAGCTCCTACGAGCAGTACTTC.

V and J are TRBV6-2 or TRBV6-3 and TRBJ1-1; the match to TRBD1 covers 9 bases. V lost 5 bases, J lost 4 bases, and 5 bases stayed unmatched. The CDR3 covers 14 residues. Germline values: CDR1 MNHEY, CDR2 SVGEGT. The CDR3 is CASSLDRGITEAFF. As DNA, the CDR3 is TGTGCCAGCAGTCTAGACAGGGGGATCACTGAAGCTTTCTTT.

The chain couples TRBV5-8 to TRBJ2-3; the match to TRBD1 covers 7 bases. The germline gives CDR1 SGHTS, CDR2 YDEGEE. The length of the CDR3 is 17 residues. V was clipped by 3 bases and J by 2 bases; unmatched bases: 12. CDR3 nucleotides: TGTGCCAGCAGCTACGAACAGGGGTTGGGGTTCACAGATACGCAGTATTTT. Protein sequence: CASSYEQGLGFTDTQYF.